Here is one T cell receptor beta chain with its context. Its matching antigen is unknown. It was with 60 Vbeta and 13 Jbeta primers that the PCR ran. Only in-frame clones appear in the TCRdb table, and some are missing; sequencing was by immunoSEQ multiplex PCR. This sample has 150,000 or so clones, with roughly 76% found just once. This sample was included in a study of cytomegalovirus exposure and HLA in healthy donors. Study results and limitations: TCR beta V- and J-gene trimming was later associated with a missense DCLRE1C variant. The authors confirmed in vitro that a few CMV-associated chains were specific for CMV antigens. Information on immune exposure was restricted to one variable (CMV serostatus).

Nominally healthy donors were sampled, though unrecorded immune exposures were likely. In germline, CDR1 is MNHEY, CDR2 SMNVEV (reference sequence). CDR3 length equals 16 residues. Trimming stripped 3 bases from V and 0 bases from J, with 13 bases between. The receptor was isolated from a female donor in good health and CMV-seronegative. The specimen sequenced was PBMCs. V and J are TRBV27 and TRBJ2-3, with D possibly TRBD2 on 5 matching bases. DNA of the CDR3: TGTGCCAGCAGTTTTAGCGCTGATGCTAGCACAGATACGCAGTATTTT. This gives the protein CASSFSADASTDTQYF.